Presented here are 2 T cell receptor beta chains from one specimen sequenced in a study of cytomegalovirus exposure and HLA in healthy donors. It was with 60 Vbeta and 13 Jbeta primers that the PCR ran. Assay used: immunoSEQ multiplex PCR; TCRdb lists only in-frame clones, some missing. Its listing shows about 91,000 clones. The sequencing input was PBMCs. The source is a woman under 40 in good health and CMV-seronegative.

The chain has TRBV4-2 and TRBJ1-1, with TRBD1 as a possible D gene (5 bases). CDR1 is LGHNA, CDR2 YNFKEQ, per germline. The CDR3 totals 14 residues. Trimming stripped 1 base from V and 2 bases from J, with 8 bases between. For the CDR3, the DNA is TGTGCCAGCAGCCAAGCTCAGGGAAACACTGAAGCTTTCTTT. Residues: CASSQAQGNTEAFF.

The chain carries TRBV28 and TRBJ2-5, with D perhaps matching TRBD2 (7 bases). The CDR3 extends over 14 amino acids. V lost 3 bases and J lost 3, with 11 bases in between. The V gene's germline CDR1 is MDHEN and CDR2 SYDVKM. The CDR3 loop reads CASSFVGGEETQYF. The CDR3 coding sequence is TGTGCCAGCAGTTTTGTAGGGGGGGAAGAGACCCAGTACTTC.